The 15 T cell receptor beta chains reported below all come from one sample, sequenced in a study of shared clonotypes between healthy human individuals. The repertoire was sequenced with immunoSEQ multiplex PCR; TCRdb's copy has only in-frame clones and lacks some. The data contain about 2,200,000 clones, roughly 91% of them singletons. As defined, naive CD8 cells were CD45RO-negative and positively selected for CCR7, with terminally differentiated effector memory CD45RA+ cells excluded. Sequencing was done on a sample of naive CD8+ T cells from PBMCs. These receptor sequences come from a man in his late teens or twenties in good health. Some clones in this sample may be carry-over from other donors' samples.

Here the CDR3 DNA reads TGTGCCAGCAGTTTAACCGACAGGGCGACTTCCTACGAGCAGTACTTC. It codes for CASSLTDRATSYEQYF. This chain joins TRBV27 and TRBJ2-7, with TRBD1 matching over 7 bases. This CDR3 is 16 amino acids long. With 2 bases clipped from V and 1 base from J, the junction kept 8 bases outside the gene matches. Germline loops: CDR1 MNHEY, CDR2 SMNVEV (reference sequence).

The chain uses TRBV7-3 and TRBJ1-2; D might be TRBD1 (6 bases). The CDR3 loop spans 16 amino acids. Germline V CDR1 and CDR2: SGHTA, FQGTGA. Trimming removed 1 base from V and 4 bases from J, with 16 bases in between. The CDR3 protein is CASSLIRQGRSYGYTF. For the CDR3, the DNA is TGTGCCAGCAGCTTAATTCGGCAGGGGAGGAGCTATGGCTACACCTTC.

The chain recombines TRBV7-9 with TRBJ2-4; no firm D call. The germline gives CDR1 SEHNR, CDR2 FQNEAQ (reference sequence). This CDR3 is 11 amino acids long. The V end lost 3 bases, the J end lost 11 bases, and 8 bases lay between the germline ends. In DNA form, the CDR3 reads TGTGCCAGCAGCTTTGATTACGTTCAGTACTTC. Protein sequence: CASSFDYVQYF.

The chain couples TRBV28 to TRBJ2-5; D remains ambiguous. The V end was cut by 5 bases, the J end by 2 bases, with 15 bases between. Germline values: CDR1 MDHEN, CDR2 SYDVKM. The CDR3 covers 15 residues. CDR3 amino acids: CASSATLAAQETQYF. The DNA for the CDR3 is TGTGCCAGCAGTGCTACCCTCGCGGCTCAAGAGACCCAGTACTTC. Using reference TRBV28 and TRBJ2-5 for the parts outside the CDR3, the full variable domain is DVKVTQSSRYLVKRTGEKVFLECVQDMDHENMFWYRQDPGLGLRLIYFSYDVKMKEKGDIPEGYSVSREKKERFSLILESASTNQTSMYLCASSATLAAQETQYFGPGTRLLVL.

This clone showed up just once. Other DNA sequences within the sample encode an identical CDR3. The CDR3 spells CASSLGQRNTGELFF. The CDR3 DNA reads TGTGCCAGCAGTTTAGGACAGAGAAACACCGGGGAGCTGTTTTTT. The rearrangement links TRBV27 to TRBJ2-2; a weak D match, TRBD1 (6 bases). Germline V gene lookup returns CDR1 MNHEY and CDR2 SMNVEV (reference sequence). Deletions cut 2 bases from V and 2 bases from J, with 9 bases between. The CDR3 has 15 amino acids.

CDR3 in amino acids: CASSELVGVNEKLFF. CDR3 in DNA: TGTGCCAGCAGTGAATTGGTCGGAGTAAATGAAAAACTGTTTTTT. The gene calls are TRBV2 and TRBJ1-4; D unclear. V dropped 2 bases and J dropped 5 bases, with 12 bases sitting between them. The germline gives CDR1 SNHLY, CDR2 FYNNEI. The CDR3 totals 15 residues.

This chain uses TRBV29-1 with TRBJ2-3, with 13 nucleotides matching TRBD2. The CDR3 is 19 amino acids. Germline V gene data show CDR1 as SQVTM and CDR2 as ANQGSEA. The V segment lost 2 bases and the J segment 0 bases; nucleotides outside the gene matches: 11. The CDR3 protein is CSVEYILGLAGVSTDTQYF. The CDR3 DNA reads as TGCAGCGTTGAATATATTTTAGGACTAGCGGGAGTGAGCACAGATACGCAGTATTTT.

A single count supports this clone. This rearrangement joins TRBV15 to TRBJ1-4, with 7 bases aligning to TRBD1. Germline V gene lookup returns CDR1 LNHNV and CDR2 YYDKDF (reference sequence). The CDR3 has 18 amino acids. V shed 5 bases and J 3 bases; nucleotides not matched to a gene: 15. CDR3: CATSGGQVGVGPNEKLFF. The CDR3 nucleotides read TGTGCCACCAGCGGTGGACAGGTCGGTGTGGGGCCTAATGAAAAACTGTTTTTT.

With respect to this clone: This CDR3 is also generated by other DNA sequences in the sample. The chain links TRBV6-5 to TRBJ2-7; no clear D. This CDR3 spans 12 amino acids. Germline CDR1 reads MNHEY; CDR2 reads SVGAGI. With 3 bases removed from V and 2 bases from J, the gap between germline ends came to 5 bases. CDR3 residues: CASSYGTYEQYF. CDR3 bases: TGTGCCAGCAGTTATGGCACCTACGAGCAGTACTTC.

J is TRBJ2-7 and V is TRBV7-9; 9 bases agree with TRBD1. The junction had 7 bases not matched to a gene; V was cut back by 2 bases and J by 5 bases. The CDR3 contains 15 residues. CDR1 and CDR2 (germline): SEHNR, FQNEAQ (reference sequence). DNA for the CDR3: TGTGCCAGCAGCTTAAAGGGACAGGGTCTACACGAGCAGTACTTC. It translates to CASSLKGQGLHEQYF.

Here the CDR3 DNA reads TGTGCCAGCAGCTTGGTCGGGGGGCTGAACACTGAAGCTTTCTTT. This encodes CASSLVGGLNTEAFF. V and J are TRBV5-5 and TRBJ1-1, with D possibly TRBD1 on 6 matching bases. The CDR3 length is 15 residues. V dropped 0 bases and J dropped 0 bases, with 9 bases sitting between them. Germline CDR1 SGHKS, CDR2 YYEKEE (reference sequence).

The genes are TRBV6-6 and TRBJ2-1; 8 bases fit TRBD2. The trim removed 5 bases at V and 0 bases at J, leaving 3 bases unmatched. The germline V gene has CDR1 MNHNY and CDR2 SVGAGI (reference sequence). This CDR3 spans 15 amino acids. Written as DNA, the CDR3 is TGTGCCAGCAGTCACGCGGGAGGCTCCTACAATGAGCAGTTCTTC. It is translated as CASSHAGGSYNEQFF.

This clone appeared once. This chain joins TRBV12-2 and TRBJ1-3. TRBV12-2 is termed a pseudogene. This CDR3 contains 11 residues. In nucleotides, the CDR3 is TGTGCAAGTCGTCCCATGGGCACCATATATTTT. This translates into CASRPMGTIYF.

The V and J genes are TRBV27 and TRBJ2-3, with D perhaps matching TRBD2 (6 bases). CDR1 MNHEY and CDR2 SMNVEV come from the germline V gene (reference sequence). Trimming pared 9 bases from V and 2 bases from J, leaving 18 bases between. The CDR3 totals 15 residues. CDR3 residues: CARALGGYHTDTQYF. The CDR3 DNA reads as TGTGCCAGAGCCCTTGGAGGGTACCACACAGATACGCAGTATTTT.

This chain uses TRBV7-9 with TRBJ1-2, with D perhaps TRBD1 (6 bases). This CDR3 has 15 amino acids. The V gene's germline CDR1 is SEHNR and CDR2 FQNEAQ (reference sequence). Trimming took off 5 bases at V and 5 bases at J, with 18 bases between the two ends. The CDR3 sequence: CASSDTRDIRYGYTF. DNA for the CDR3: TGTGCCAGCAGCGACACGAGGGACATCCGTTATGGCTACACCTTC.